These T cell receptor beta chains were read from a single sample in a study of blood T cells in healthy people across ages. MiXCR, applied by TCRdb to the 5' RACE reads, yields one record per CDR3 protein. Counted here are roughly 1,500,000 distinct CDR3 sequences, approximately 32% occurring once; the ten biggest clones make up roughly 10%. Sequencing was done on a sample of blood. The receptors shown here come from a woman aged 30 to 39 in good health. CDR3s include the opening cysteine and the closing phenylalanine or tryptophan. The order of the fields is clone size, V gene, D gene, J gene, CDR3 protein, CDR3 DNA. The D gene is left open where the match is weak. The size entry is marked missing in some rows and otherwise reads once, few, many or a size class.

NA,TRBV7-6,TRBD2,TRBJ2-3,CASSLGSSGIVTDAQYF,TGTGCCAGCAGCCTAGGTAGTAGCGGGATTGTAACAGATGCGCAGTATTTT
NA,TRBV28,NA,TRBJ1-4,CASRVLGPVAGEKLFF,TGTGCCAGCAGAGTCCTCGGACCTGTGGCAGGTGAAAAACTGTTTTTT
NA,TRBV10-3,NA,TRBJ2-7,CAIKGGLSTYEQYF,TGTGCCATCAAGGGGGGGCTTAGCACCTACGAGCAGTACTTC
NA,TRBV12-3/TRBV12-4,NA,TRBJ2-7,CASSSERSYEQYF,TGTGCCAGCAGTTCCGAGCGCTCCTACGAGCAGTACTTC
NA,TRBV12-3/TRBV12-4,TRBD2,TRBJ2-1,CASTLSAGVPYEQFF,TGTGCCAGCACCTTATCAGCGGGAGTCCCTTATGAGCAGTTCTTC
NA,TRBV20-1,TRBD1,TRBJ2-6,CSASRDRAGANVLTF,TGCAGTGCTAGCCGGGACAGGGCTGGGGCCAACGTCCTGACTTTC
many,TRBV7-2,NA,TRBJ2-5,CASSLDGLETQYF,TGTGCCAGCAGCTTAGACGGGTTAGAGACCCAGTACTTC
NA,TRBV6-1,TRBD1,TRBJ2-7,CASSATGTGGDEQYF,TGTGCCAGCAGCGCTACCGGGACAGGGGGCGACGAGCAGTACTTC
NA,TRBV27,NA,TRBJ2-3,CASSLLQFKDTQYF,TGTGCCAGCAGTTTATTACAGTTCAAAGATACGCAGTATTTT
many,TRBV20-1,TRBD2,TRBJ2-7,CSASGTSDEQYF,TGCAGTGCCTCCGGGACTAGCGACGAGCAGTACTTC
few,TRBV20-1,NA,TRBJ2-1,CSASGSNEQFF,TGCAGTGCTAGTGGGTCGAATGAGCAGTTCTTC
once,TRBV9,NA,TRBJ2-1,CVSSGQNGYNEQFF,TGTGTCAGCAGCGGGCAGAACGGGTACAATGAGCAGTTCTTC